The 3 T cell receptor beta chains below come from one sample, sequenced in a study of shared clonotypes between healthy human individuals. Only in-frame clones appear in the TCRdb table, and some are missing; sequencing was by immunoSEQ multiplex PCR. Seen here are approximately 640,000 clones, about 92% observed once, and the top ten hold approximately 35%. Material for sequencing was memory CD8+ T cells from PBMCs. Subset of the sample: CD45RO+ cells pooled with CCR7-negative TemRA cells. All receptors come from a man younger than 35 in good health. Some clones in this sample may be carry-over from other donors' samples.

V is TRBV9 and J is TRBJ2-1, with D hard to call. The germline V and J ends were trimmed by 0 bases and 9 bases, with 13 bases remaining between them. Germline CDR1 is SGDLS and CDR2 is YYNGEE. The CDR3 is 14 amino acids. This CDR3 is CASSVESWVSEQFF. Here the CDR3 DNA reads TGTGCCAGCAGCGTAGAGTCGTGGGTCAGTGAGCAGTTCTTC.

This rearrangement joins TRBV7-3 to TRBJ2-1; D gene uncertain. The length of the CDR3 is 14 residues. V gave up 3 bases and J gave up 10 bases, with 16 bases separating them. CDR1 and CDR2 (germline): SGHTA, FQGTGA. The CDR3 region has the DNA TGTGCCAGCAGCTTCAGCACTCCCTCCTCGGAGCAGTTCTTC. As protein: CASSFSTPSSEQFF.

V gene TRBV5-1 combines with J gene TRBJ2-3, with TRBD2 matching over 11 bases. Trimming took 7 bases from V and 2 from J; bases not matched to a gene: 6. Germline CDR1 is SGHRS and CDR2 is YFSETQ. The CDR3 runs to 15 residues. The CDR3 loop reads CASLLSGRATDTQYF. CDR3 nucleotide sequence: TGCGCCAGCCTACTTAGCGGGAGGGCCACAGATACGCAGTATTTT.